This entry lists 29 T cell receptor beta chains sequenced from one sample in a study of cytomegalovirus exposure and HLA in healthy donors. Primers for the PCR totalled 60 Vbeta and 13 Jbeta. Measured with immunoSEQ multiplex PCR; TCRdb has only the in-frame clones, and not every one. The sample includes approximately 75,000 clones, 80% of them seen just once. Sequences were obtained from PBMCs. Receptors were obtained from a male donor in good health and CMV-seronegative.

V gene TRBV7-2 combines with J gene TRBJ2-3, with 8 bases that match TRBD1. Germline V lookup: CDR1 SGHTA, CDR2 FQGNSA. This CDR3 region has 14 residues. J lost 3 bases, V lost 7 bases, and 6 bases had no gene match. CDR3 coding DNA: TGTGCCAGCACTCGGACAGGGCAAACAGATACGCAGTATTTT. Residues: CASTRTGQTDTQYF. Together with reference TRBV7-2 and TRBJ2-3, the CDR3 gives the full variable domain: GAGVSQSPSNKVTEKGKDVELRCDPISGHTALYWYRQSLGQGLEFLIYFQGNSAPDKSGLPSDRFSAERTGGSVSTLTIQRTQQEDSAVYLCASTRTGQTDTQYFGPGTRLTVL.

The chain is built from TRBV23-1 and TRBJ1-5; TRBD1 matches 9 bases. TRBV23-1 is designated an ORF whose function remains uncertain. V was clipped by 5 bases and J by 6 bases; unmatched bases: 5. The CDR3 contains 14 residues. In nucleotides, the CDR3 is TGCGCCAGCAGTTCTGACAGGGGGTTTCAGCCCCAGCATTTT. Translation gives CASSSDRGFQPQHF.

This clone was recorded a few times. The rearrangement joins TRBV4-1 to TRBJ1-1; D is possibly TRBD1 (5 bases). The CDR3 has 14 residues. V was clipped by 0 bases and J by 5 bases, with 10 bases between them. Germline lookup yields CDR1 MGHRA and CDR2 YSYEKL. The CDR3 is CASSQENGGTEAFF. As DNA, the CDR3 is TGCGCCAGCAGCCAAGAGAACGGGGGAACTGAAGCTTTCTTT.

The chain employs TRBV5-1 and TRBJ2-2, with 9 nucleotides matching TRBD1. Germline CDR1 reads SGHRS; CDR2 reads YFSETQ. CDR3 length equals 18 residues. V lost 4 bases to trimming and J lost 7 bases; unmatched junction nucleotides: 17. For the CDR3, the DNA is TGCGCCAGCAGCACAGGACAGGGGTTGGTCGGGAGCGGCGGGGAGCTGTTTTTT. Its protein product is CASSTGQGLVGSGGELFF.

The chain employs TRBV7-2 and TRBJ2-1, with 13 bases aligning to TRBD2. This CDR3 has 17 residues. CDR1 is SGHTA and CDR2 is FQGNSA in the germline V gene. Trimming removed 1 base from V and 4 bases from J; junction bases left unmatched: 4. CDR3 protein: CASSLVGTSGAYNEQFF. As DNA, the CDR3 is TGTGCCAGCAGCTTAGTGGGGACTAGCGGGGCGTACAATGAGCAGTTCTTC.

The chain employs TRBV4-2 and TRBJ1-4, with 9 bases identical to TRBD1. CDR3 length: 16 amino acids. Trimming cost V 4 bases and J 8 bases; bases outside gene matches: 11. The germline V gene encodes CDR1 LGHNA and CDR2 YNFKEQ. DNA for the CDR3: TGTGCCAGCAGCCTCTCCAACAGGGGGCTTAACGAAAAACTGTTTTTT. Residues: CASSLSNRGLNEKLFF.

The chain employs TRBV28 and TRBJ2-3, with 14 nucleotides matching TRBD2. This CDR3 is 20 amino acids long. With V trimmed by 1 base and J by 4 bases, 13 bases remained unmatched. The germline V gene has CDR1 MDHEN and CDR2 SYDVKM. The DNA for the CDR3 is TGTGCCAGCAGTTTATCCGAGTCGACTAGCGGGAGGGCCAGGTCAGATACGCAGTATTTT. Translated, it gives CASSLSESTSGRARSDTQYF.

CDR3 sequence reads: CATSRDQGGVGNQPQHF. The CDR3 region has the DNA TGTGCCACCAGCAGAGATCAAGGAGGGGTTGGCAATCAGCCCCAGCATTTT. The chain links TRBV15 to TRBJ1-5; maybe TRBD1 (5 bases). Trimming removed 0 bases from V and 2 bases from J, with 14 bases in between. This CDR3 is 17 amino acids long. The germline V gene has CDR1 LNHNV and CDR2 YYDKDF (reference sequence).

This rearrangement joins TRBV14 to TRBJ2-5; D not certain. Trimming took 4 bases from V and 5 from J, leaving 14 bases between them. Germline CDR1 is SGHDN and CDR2 is FVKESK. The CDR3 is 14 amino acids. In nucleotides, the CDR3 is TGTGCCAGCAGCCGGAGTCTTGTCTCGGAGACCCAGTACTTC. It encodes CASSRSLVSETQYF.

This chain joins TRBV21-1 and TRBJ2-2; TRBD1 is taken as the D call from the table, unchecked against the DNA. TRBV21-1 is deemed a pseudogene. This CDR3 spans 16 amino acids. The CDR3 protein is CASSGRTGGSTGELFF. For the CDR3, the DNA is TGTGCCAGCAGCGGACGGACAGGGGGCAGCACCGGGGAGCTGTTTTTT.

The J gene is TRBJ2-7, the V gene TRBV30; 10 nucleotides agree with TRBD1. This CDR3 region has 14 residues. Germline CDR1 is GTSNPN and CDR2 is SVGIG (reference sequence). J was trimmed by 2 bases and V by 5 bases; bases with no gene match: 6. CDR3 nucleotides: TGTGCCTGGGGCGGGACAGGGGACCCCTACGAGCAGTACTTC. As protein: CAWGGTGDPYEQYF.

The chain carries TRBV7-2 and TRBJ2-7; 8 nucleotides line up with TRBD1. The CDR3 is 15 amino acids. Losses at the gene ends were 5 bases for V and 12 bases for J; bases not matched to a gene: 18. Germline V gives CDR1 SGHTA, CDR2 FQGNSA. The DNA of the CDR3 is TGTGCCAGCAGCGAATATACGTCCCGACAGGGGAAGAGGTACTTC. This codes for CASSEYTSRQGKRYF.

This clone has just one count. This chain links TRBV2 with TRBJ2-1; 13 bases are a match to TRBD2. The J segment lost 1 base and the V segment lost 6 bases, leaving 3 bases of the junction unmatched. From germline, CDR1 is SNHLY and CDR2 FYNNEI. The CDR3 length is 16 residues. CDR3 residues: CASSPLAGGSYNEQFF. The CDR3 nucleotides are TGTGCCAGCAGCCCACTAGCGGGAGGGTCCTACAATGAGCAGTTCTTC.

This clone was found once. The chain combines TRBV7-9 with TRBJ2-2, with 8 bases identical to TRBD2. This CDR3 has 15 amino acids. After removal of 2 bases from V and 5 bases from J, the junction contained 4 bases not matched to a gene. CDR1 is SEHNR and CDR2 is FQNEAQ in the germline V gene (reference sequence). The CDR3 sequence is CASSLSGSPTGELFF. As DNA, the CDR3 is TGTGCCAGCAGCTTAAGCGGGAGCCCGACCGGGGAGCTGTTTTTT.

The CDR3 spells CASSQDSGTGVVYGYTF. The CDR3 coding sequence is TGCGCCAGCAGCCAAGATTCCGGGACAGGGGTGGTCTATGGCTACACCTTC. The V and J genes are TRBV4-3 and TRBJ1-2; TRBD1 aligns across 10 bases. This CDR3 region has 17 residues. CDR1 LGHNA and CDR2 YSLEER come from the germline V gene. The V and J ends lost 0 bases and 4 bases, in that order; junction bases with no gene match: 8.

This clone has just one count. The chain recombines TRBV14 with TRBJ2-1; TRBD2 matches 15 bases. This CDR3 region has 17 residues. From germline, CDR1 is SGHDN and CDR2 FVKESK. The junction had 4 bases not matched to a gene; V was cut back by 3 bases and J by 4 bases. The CDR3 DNA reads TGTGCCAGCAGCCAGGGACTAGCGGGAGGCCCTTACAATGAGCAGTTCTTC. It yields the protein CASSQGLAGGPYNEQFF.

The V gene is TRBV5-8, the J gene TRBJ1-1; D ambiguous. The CDR3 extends over 16 amino acids. V was trimmed by 1 base and J by 3 bases, leaving 16 bases between them. In germline, CDR1 is SGHTS, CDR2 YDEGEE. The CDR3 protein is CASSLSRLGLHTEAFF. CDR3 DNA sequence: TGTGCCAGCAGCTTGTCACGCCTTGGACTTCACACTGAAGCTTTCTTT.

The chain recombines TRBV19 with TRBJ2-7; tentatively, D is TRBD2 (6 bases). The CDR3 spans 14 residues. Trimming cost V 3 bases and J 6 bases, with 15 bases left between them. Germline-derived CDR1 and CDR2 are LNHDA and SQIVND (reference sequence). The CDR3 DNA follows: TGTGCCAGTAGTATGAGTCTAGCGATGGCCGAGCAGTACTTC. Translated, it gives CASSMSLAMAEQYF.

This chain links TRBV6-5 with TRBJ2-3; 9 bases line up with TRBD2. The germline CDR1 and CDR2 sequences are MNHEY and SVGAGI. V was pared by 6 bases and J by 4 bases, with 8 bases of the junction left unmatched. CDR3 size: 15 residues. The DNA of the CDR3 is TGTGCCAGCAGCCGAAGACTAGCGGCCCCAGATACGCAGTATTTT. Translating gives CASSRRLAAPDTQYF.

In this sample, this clone turned up a few times. The rearrangement joins TRBV4-1 to TRBJ2-5, with 7 positions matching TRBD1. This CDR3 region has 16 residues. The V and J ends lost 2 bases and 1 base, in that order; junction bases with no gene match: 7. Germline CDR1 and CDR2: MGHRA and YSYEKL. CDR3 residues: CASSQNRGAVQETQYF. The DNA for the CDR3 is TGCGCCAGCAGCCAAAACAGGGGAGCAGTCCAAGAGACCCAGTACTTC.

The V call is TRBV30, the J call TRBJ1-1; no reliable D call. Germline CDR1 GTSNPN, CDR2 SVGIG (reference sequence). Between the trimmed V and J ends, which lost 4 bases and 0 bases, there was a span of 9 bases. This CDR3 region has 13 residues. This CDR3 is CAWTLSVNTEAFF. CDR3 sequence (DNA): TGTGCCTGGACCCTTTCTGTGAACACTGAAGCTTTCTTT.

The CDR3 nucleotides are TGTGCCAGCAGCTTGGGCGGTCGGGCTAGCGGCGAGCAGTTCTTC. Protein product: CASSLGGRASGEQFF. This chain connects TRBV5-4 to TRBJ2-1, with 7 nucleotides matching TRBD2. Germline CDR1 SGHNT, CDR2 YYREEE (reference sequence). V lost 0 bases, J lost 10 bases, and 10 bases stayed unmatched. This CDR3 spans 15 amino acids.

V is TRBV28 and J is TRBJ2-1; D is ambiguous. V was shortened by 3 bases and J by 6 bases, with 12 bases between the two germline ends. This CDR3 is built from 14 residues. Germline CDR1 and CDR2: MDHEN and SYDVKM. CDR3 sequence: CASSLGSTPNEQFF. CDR3 nucleotide sequence: TGTGCCAGCAGTTTGGGCAGTACTCCCAATGAGCAGTTCTTC.

This clone was counted between two and nine times. The V and J genes are TRBV5-1 and TRBJ1-1; unclear D gene. V was shortened by 0 bases and J by 10 bases, with 19 bases between the two germline ends. Per the germline V gene, CDR1 is SGHRS and CDR2 is YFSETQ. CDR3 length equals 15 residues. CDR3 sequence (DNA): TGCGCCAGCAGCTTGGGCGGGAGGAGGTTGAGCGGAGCTTTCTTT. The encoded protein is CASSLGGRRLSGAFF.

This rearrangement joins TRBV4-2 to TRBJ1-5; D is unresolved. Germline CDR1 LGHNA, CDR2 YNFKEQ. The V end was cut by 0 bases, the J end by 4 bases, with 4 bases between. This CDR3 contains 13 residues. CDR3 coding DNA: TGTGCCAGCAGCCAAGATGCGAATCAGCCCCAGCATTTT. Protein sequence: CASSQDANQPQHF.

The rearrangement uses TRBV27 and TRBJ2-6; D remains unclear. Germline CDR1 and CDR2: MNHEY and SMNVEV (reference sequence). Trimming took off 5 bases at V and 2 bases at J, with 10 bases between the two ends. The length of the CDR3 is 15 residues. The CDR3 loop is CASSEPRAGANVLTF. The CDR3 nucleotides read TGTGCCAGCAGTGAGCCGCGAGCTGGGGCCAACGTCCTGACTTTC. The full variable domain, rest sourced from reference TRBV27 and TRBJ2-6, is EAQVTQNPRYLITVTGKKLTVTCSQNMNHEYMSWYRQDPGLGLRQIYYSMNVEVTDKGDVPEGYKVSRKEKRNFPLILESPSPNQTSLYFCASSEPRAGANVLTFGAGSRLTVL.

The chain has TRBV18 and TRBJ2-3; 7 bases are shared with TRBD2. The CDR3 extends over 18 amino acids. V lost 4 bases to trimming and J lost 0 bases; unmatched junction nucleotides: 13. Germline V gives CDR1 KGHSH, CDR2 LQKENI. The CDR3 spells CASSLHGPGEGSTDTQYF. The DNA for the CDR3 is TGTGCCAGCTCACTACACGGCCCCGGGGAGGGGAGCACAGATACGCAGTATTTT.

The chain has TRBV4-2 and TRBJ2-5; TRBD2 matches at 10 bases. J lost 5 bases, V lost 2 bases, and 5 bases had no gene match. The CDR3 spans 15 residues. Per germline, CDR1 LGHNA and CDR2 YNFKEQ. CDR3 sequence reads: CASSQSSGGHETQYF. The CDR3 DNA sequence: TGTGCCAGCAGCCAATCTAGCGGGGGTCACGAGACCCAGTACTTC.

The rearrangement links TRBV5-5 to TRBJ1-3; D might be TRBD1 (5 bases). The germline V gene encodes CDR1 SGHKS and CDR2 YYEKEE (reference sequence). V was cut by 7 bases and J by 0 bases, with 11 bases left in between. This CDR3 is 14 amino acids long. For the CDR3, the DNA is TGTGCCAGCTCCCGACAGACCTCTGGAAACACCATATATTTT. Its translation: CASSRQTSGNTIYF.